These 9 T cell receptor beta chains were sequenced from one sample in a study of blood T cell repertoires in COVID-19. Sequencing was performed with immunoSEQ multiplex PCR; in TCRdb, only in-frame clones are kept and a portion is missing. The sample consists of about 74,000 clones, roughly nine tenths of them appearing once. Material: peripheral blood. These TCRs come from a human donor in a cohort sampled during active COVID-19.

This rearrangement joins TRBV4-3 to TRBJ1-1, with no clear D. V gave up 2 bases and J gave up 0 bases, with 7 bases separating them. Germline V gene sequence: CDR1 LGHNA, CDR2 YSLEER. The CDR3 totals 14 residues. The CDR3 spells CASSQYLMNTEAFF. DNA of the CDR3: TGCGCCAGCAGCCAATACCTAATGAACACTGAAGCTTTCTTT.

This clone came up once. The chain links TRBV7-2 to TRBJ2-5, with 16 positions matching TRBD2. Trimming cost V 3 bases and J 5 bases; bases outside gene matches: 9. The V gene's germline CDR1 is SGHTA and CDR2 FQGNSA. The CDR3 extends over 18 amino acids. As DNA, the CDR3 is TGTGCCAGCAGCTTCGCCGGGACTAGCGGGAGGGCGTGGGAGACCCAGTACTTC. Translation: CASSFAGTSGRAWETQYF.

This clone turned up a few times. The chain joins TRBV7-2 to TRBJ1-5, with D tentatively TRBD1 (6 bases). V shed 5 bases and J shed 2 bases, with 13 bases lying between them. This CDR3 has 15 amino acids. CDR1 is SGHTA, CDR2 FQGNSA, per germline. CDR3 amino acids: CASSRDTAGNQPQHF. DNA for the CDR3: TGTGCCAGCAGCCGGGACACGGCGGGCAATCAGCCCCAGCATTTT.

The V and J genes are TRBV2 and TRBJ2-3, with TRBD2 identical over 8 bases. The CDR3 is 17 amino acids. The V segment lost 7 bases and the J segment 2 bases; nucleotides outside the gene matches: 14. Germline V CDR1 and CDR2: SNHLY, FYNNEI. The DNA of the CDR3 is TGTGCCAGCAAGGTTAGTCGCGGGAGGACGTACACAGATACGCAGTATTTT. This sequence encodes CASKVSRGRTYTDTQYF.

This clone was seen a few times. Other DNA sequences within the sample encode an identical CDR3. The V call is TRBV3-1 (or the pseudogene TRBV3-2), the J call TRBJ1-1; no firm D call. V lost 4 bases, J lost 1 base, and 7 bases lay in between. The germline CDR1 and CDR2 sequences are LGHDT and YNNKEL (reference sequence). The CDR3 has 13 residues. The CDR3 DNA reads TGTGCCAGCAGCCCAGACTCGAACACTGAAGCTTTCTTT. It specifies CASSPDSNTEAFF.

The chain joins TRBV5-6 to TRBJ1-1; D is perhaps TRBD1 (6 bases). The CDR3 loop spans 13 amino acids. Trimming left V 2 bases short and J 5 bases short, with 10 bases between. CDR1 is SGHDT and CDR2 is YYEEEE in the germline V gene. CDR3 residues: CASSLDRLTEAFF. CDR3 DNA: TGTGCCAGCAGCTTAGACAGGTTGACTGAAGCTTTCTTT.

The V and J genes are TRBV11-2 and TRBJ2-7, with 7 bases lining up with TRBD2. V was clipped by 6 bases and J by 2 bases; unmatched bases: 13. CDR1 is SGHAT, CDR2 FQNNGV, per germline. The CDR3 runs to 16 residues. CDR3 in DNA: TGTGCCAGCAGTTTGAGATCAGGGACTAACACCTACGAGCAGTACTTC. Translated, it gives CASSLRSGTNTYEQYF.

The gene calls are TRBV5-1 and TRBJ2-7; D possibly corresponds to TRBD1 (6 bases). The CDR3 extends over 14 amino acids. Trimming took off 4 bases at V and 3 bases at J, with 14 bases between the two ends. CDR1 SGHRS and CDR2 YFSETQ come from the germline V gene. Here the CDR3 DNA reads TGCGCCAGCAGCGTCGGGACAATCGTCTACGAGCAGTACTTC. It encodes CASSVGTIVYEQYF.

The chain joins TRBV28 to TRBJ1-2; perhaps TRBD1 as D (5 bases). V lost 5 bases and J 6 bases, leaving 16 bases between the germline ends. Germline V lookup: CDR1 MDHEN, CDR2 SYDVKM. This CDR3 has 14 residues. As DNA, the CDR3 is TGTGCCAGCAGTGTAAATTCAGGGTTTCATGGCTACACCTTC. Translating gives CASSVNSGFHGYTF.